One and the same sample provided the 31 T cell receptor beta chains below, sequenced in a study of blood T cell repertoires in COVID-19. The data were produced by immunoSEQ multiplex PCR, yet TCRdb's version contains in-frame clones alone and is incomplete. The data hold about 110,000 clones, with approximately 83% observed a single time. The sample taken for sequencing was peripheral blood. These receptor sequences come from a woman aged 65 to 85 with acute or convalescent COVID-19.

The DNA of the CDR3 is TGTGCCAGCAGCTCTGGGCGGGGGGCTAGCGGTCGCACAGATACGCAGTATTTT. Protein: CASSSGRGASGRTDTQYF. The V gene is TRBV5-4, the J gene TRBJ2-3, with 8 bases identical to TRBD2. CDR1 and CDR2 (germline): SGHNT, YYREEE (reference sequence). The V and J ends lost 3 bases and 1 base, in that order; junction bases with no gene match: 13. The CDR3 totals 18 residues.

This chain links TRBV7-8 with TRBJ1-4, with a weak D call TRBD1 (5 bases). Trimming removed 0 bases from V and 5 bases from J, with 13 bases in between. Looked up from germline, CDR1 is SGHVS and CDR2 is FQNEAQ. The CDR3 sequence is 16 residues long. The CDR3 DNA is TGTGCCAGCAGCTTAGCGTCCGGGGGTCCGAATGAAAAACTGTTTTTT. Its protein is CASSLASGGPNEKLFF.

The table lists this clone with a count of one. The chain couples TRBV7-9 to TRBJ2-1, with 9 bases aligning to TRBD1. Germline V gene lookup returns CDR1 SEHNR and CDR2 FQNEAQ (reference sequence). The CDR3 is 17 residues long. V lost 8 bases to trimming and J lost 0 bases; unmatched junction nucleotides: 11. The CDR3 bases are TGTGCCAGCTTGGGGACAGGGAGTCCCAGCTCCTACAATGAGCAGTTCTTC. This encodes CASLGTGSPSSYNEQFF.

This clone was found a few times. V is TRBV7-2 and J is TRBJ2-1; 7 bases line up with TRBD2. The CDR3 contains 16 residues. The ends lost 4 bases at V and 7 bases at J; junction bases unmatched: 13. Germline CDR1 reads SGHTA; CDR2 reads FQGNSA. The DNA for the CDR3 is TGTGCCAGCAGCTCAATCGGGACTATAATAACGAATGAGCAGTTCTTC. Amino acids: CASSSIGTIITNEQFF. Variable domain in full (rest from reference TRBV7-2 and TRBJ2-1): GAGVSQSPSNKVTEKGKDVELRCDPISGHTALYWYRQSLGQGLEFLIYFQGNSAPDKSGLPSDRFSAERTGGSVSTLTIQRTQQEDSAVYLCASSSIGTIITNEQFFGPGTRLTVL.

This clone was seen a handful of times. This sequence joins TRBV28 and TRBJ1-2; TRBD1 matches at 8 bases. The CDR3 runs to 14 residues. CDR1 and CDR2 from the germline V gene are MDHEN and SYDVKM. V gave up 7 bases and J gave up 8 bases; unmatched junction bases: 12. This CDR3 is CASTSRGPYRGYTF. As DNA, the CDR3 is TGTGCCAGCACCTCCAGGGGGCCTTACCGGGGCTACACCTTC.

This chain connects TRBV29-1 to TRBJ1-1; tentatively, D is TRBD1 (6 bases). Per germline, CDR1 SQVTM and CDR2 ANQGSEA. The CDR3 runs 14 residues. Trimming took off 2 bases at V and 0 bases at J, with 10 bases between the two ends. The CDR3 protein is CSVESGHLNTEAFF. CDR3 nucleotides: TGCAGCGTTGAATCGGGACACCTGAACACTGAAGCTTTCTTT.

The V gene is TRBV9, the J gene TRBJ2-1; TRBD2 might be the D (6 bases). V was clipped by 2 bases and J by 1 base, with 13 bases between them. This CDR3 comprises 16 residues. Germline lookup yields CDR1 SGDLS and CDR2 YYNGEE. The CDR3 protein is CASSVGGAASYNEQFF. Written as DNA, the CDR3 is TGTGCCAGCAGCGTGGGCGGGGCCGCATCCTACAATGAGCAGTTCTTC.

The rearrangement uses TRBV12-3 or TRBV12-4 and TRBJ2-1; D uncertain. This CDR3 has 13 residues. Trimming shortened V by 1 base and J by 4 bases, and 5 bases separated the two germline ends. The CDR3 reads CASSLVTYNEQFF. The DNA of the CDR3 is TGTGCCAGCAGTTTAGTGACTTACAATGAGCAGTTCTTC.

The chain links TRBV2 to TRBJ2-5; a possible D gene is TRBD1 (6 bases). Trimming took off 8 bases at V and 5 bases at J, with 15 bases between the two ends. This CDR3 has 13 amino acids. Germline V gene data show CDR1 as SNHLY and CDR2 as FYNNEI. CDR3 nucleotide sequence: TGTGCCAGCTACAGGGTAGGGCTGGAGACCCAGTACTTC. Its translation: CASYRVGLETQYF.

This clone was seen just once. The chain employs TRBV6-1 and TRBJ1-3; D gene uncertain. CDR1 is MNHNS, CDR2 SASEGT, per germline. CDR3 size: 14 residues. Trimming took off 2 bases at V and 2 bases at J, with 7 bases between the two ends. CDR3: CASSEQFPGNTIYF. In nucleotides, the CDR3 is TGTGCCAGCAGTGAACAGTTCCCTGGAAACACCATATATTTT.

The chain joins TRBV3-1 (or the pseudogene TRBV3-2) to TRBJ1-6, with 8 nucleotides matching TRBD1. The length of the CDR3 is 15 residues. Germline loops: CDR1 LGHDT, CDR2 YNNKEL (reference sequence). Germline trimming cut 4 bases from V and 9 bases from J; bases unmatched to any gene: 8. CDR3 protein: CASSPLAGGTSPLHF. CDR3 sequence (DNA): TGTGCCAGCAGCCCCTTAGCAGGGGGCACTTCACCCCTCCACTTT.

This chain joins TRBV2 and TRBJ2-2; 8 bases line up with TRBD1. This CDR3 is built from 14 residues. Trimming removed 8 bases from V and 2 bases from J; junction bases left unmatched: 4. Per the germline V gene, CDR1 is SNHLY and CDR2 is FYNNEI. The CDR3 bases are TGTGCCAGCTCAGCAGGGGGCAACACCGGGGAGCTGTTTTTT. Protein product: CASSAGGNTGELFF.

V gene TRBV28 combines with J gene TRBJ2-3; D is perhaps TRBD1 (5 bases). Trimming took off 5 bases at V and 0 bases at J, with 15 bases between the two ends. This CDR3 comprises 16 residues. Looked up from germline, CDR1 is MDHEN and CDR2 is SYDVKM. The CDR3 protein is CASSPPGSLSTDTQYF. CDR3 nucleotide sequence: TGTGCCAGCAGTCCCCCAGGGTCCCTTAGCACAGATACGCAGTATTTT.

The V call is TRBV6-5, the J call TRBJ2-5; tentative D call: TRBD1 (6 bases). The CDR3 loop spans 14 amino acids. With 6 bases removed from V and 2 bases from J, the gap between germline ends came to 13 bases. From germline, CDR1 is MNHEY and CDR2 SVGAGI. The DNA for the CDR3 is TGTGCCAGCAGGGCCGGGACAAGACAAGAGACCCAGTACTTC. Translating it yields CASRAGTRQETQYF.

The gene calls are TRBV5-6 and TRBJ2-7; 8 nucleotides match TRBD1. Per the germline V gene, CDR1 is SGHDT and CDR2 is YYEEEE. The CDR3 length is 12 residues. The CDR3 DNA reads as TGTGCCAGCAGCCCTGGACAGGGCGAGGAGTACGTC. It is translated as CASSPGQGEEYV.

The chain couples TRBV4-3 to TRBJ1-3; 7 bases are shared with TRBD1. This CDR3 is 19 amino acids long. Germline CDR1 LGHNA, CDR2 YSLEER. The trim removed 0 bases at V and 0 bases at J, leaving 11 bases unmatched. CDR3 protein: CASSQEGAPGQSSGNTIYF. In DNA form, the CDR3 reads TGCGCCAGCAGCCAAGAAGGGGCCCCGGGACAGAGCTCTGGAAACACCATATATTTT.

This clone was recorded only once. The V call is TRBV19, the J call TRBJ2-3; 7 nucleotides align to TRBD2. The CDR3 consists of 16 residues. Trimming took 5 bases from V and 3 from J; bases not matched to a gene: 11. Germline V gene data show CDR1 as LNHDA and CDR2 as SQIVND (reference sequence). The CDR3 is CASSGSVGEGTDTQYF. CDR3 sequence (DNA): TGTGCCAGTAGTGGCTCAGTGGGGGAGGGAACAGATACGCAGTATTTT.

The chain joins TRBV5-1 to TRBJ1-5; the D is unclear. The CDR3 is 15 residues long. Germline V gene lookup returns CDR1 SGHRS and CDR2 YFSETQ. Deletions cut 4 bases from V and 1 base from J, with 12 bases between. The CDR3 DNA sequence: TGCGCCAGCAGCGAAACCCCGGAGAGCAATCAGCCCCAGCATTTT. The encoded protein is CASSETPESNQPQHF.

Turning to this clone: Other DNA sequences in this sample translate to the same CDR3. The chain uses TRBV11-2 and TRBJ2-1; no reliable D call. The CDR3 loop spans 13 amino acids. With 1 base removed from V and 3 bases from J, the gap between germline ends came to 4 bases. From germline, CDR1 is SGHAT and CDR2 FQNNGV. The CDR3 DNA reads TGTGCCAGCAGCTTAGTCAGCTACAATGAGCAGTTCTTC. It translates to CASSLVSYNEQFF.

V usage is TRBV2 and J usage is TRBJ2-7, with 8 bases that match TRBD2. The CDR3 sequence is 15 residues long. Per the germline V gene, CDR1 is SNHLY and CDR2 is FYNNEI. With 4 bases clipped from V and 7 bases from J, the junction kept 12 bases outside the gene matches. CDR3 loop: CASSVASGPPGEQYF. DNA of the CDR3: TGTGCCAGCAGTGTGGCTAGCGGGCCCCCTGGGGAGCAGTACTTC.

This clone has a single count. The V call is TRBV5-1, the J call TRBJ1-6; D is uncertain. Trimming cost V 5 bases and J 7 bases, with 13 bases left between them. This CDR3 has 14 amino acids. CDR1 is SGHRS, CDR2 YFSETQ, per germline. The CDR3 DNA reads TGCGCCAGCAGGCCGGAGAGGGCCAATTCACCCCTCCACTTT. It codes for CASRPERANSPLHF.

This sequence joins TRBV24-1 and TRBJ1-5; 9 bases line up with TRBD1. Germline V CDR1 and CDR2: KGHDR, SFDVKD. Trimming at V came to 7 bases and at J to 6 bases, leaving 12 bases not matched to a gene. This CDR3 contains 16 residues. Written as DNA, the CDR3 is TGTGCCACCAGCTCAACTGGGACAGGGTTAGGTCAGCCCCAGCATTTT. The encoded protein is CATSSTGTGLGQPQHF.

The CDR3 region has the DNA TGCGCCAGCAGCTTGGAGACAGATAATTCACCCCTCCACTTT. Translated: CASSLETDNSPLHF. The chain links TRBV5-1 to TRBJ1-6; D perhaps matches TRBD1 (5 bases). Looked up from germline, CDR1 is SGHRS and CDR2 is YFSETQ. Trimming left V 0 bases short and J 5 bases short, with 6 bases between. The CDR3 contains 14 residues.

As regards this clone: The same CDR3 arises from other DNA sequences in this sample as well. The chain recombines TRBV30 with TRBJ2-1, with no clear D. This CDR3 spans 11 amino acids. V was shortened by 2 bases and J by 8 bases, with 7 bases between the two germline ends. Germline CDR1 GTSNPN, CDR2 SVGIG (reference sequence). This chain's CDR3 is CAWSSRDEQFF. CDR3 nucleotide sequence: TGTGCCTGGAGTAGTCGGGATGAGCAGTTCTTC.

The chain links TRBV28 to TRBJ1-2; D might be TRBD1 (6 bases). The V gene lost 6 bases and the J gene lost 3 bases, with 14 bases spanning the gap. The CDR3 covers 14 residues. CDR1 MDHEN and CDR2 SYDVKM come from the germline V gene. The CDR3 region has the DNA TGTGCCAGCAGCCCCGGACAGTCCTACTATGGCTACACCTTC. This gives the protein CASSPGQSYYGYTF.

The V and J genes are TRBV11-2 and TRBJ2-7; 7 bases fit TRBD2. After removal of 4 bases from V and 6 bases from J, the junction contained 12 bases not matched to a gene. CDR3 length equals 15 residues. Germline V lookup: CDR1 SGHAT, CDR2 FQNNGV. The CDR3: CASSSGGTAASEQYF. CDR3 in DNA: TGTGCCAGCAGCTCCGGGGGGACGGCAGCTAGCGAGCAGTACTTC.

The chain links TRBV7-3 to TRBJ2-2; no reliable D call. Trimming removed 5 bases at V and 4 bases at J, with 8 bases between. The CDR3 spans 13 residues. Per the germline V gene, CDR1 is SGHTA and CDR2 is FQGTGA. CDR3 nucleotide sequence: TGTGCCAGCAGCCCTACAGCCACCGGGGAGCTGTTTTTT. Protein product: CASSPTATGELFF.

The J gene is TRBJ1-5, the V gene TRBV2; D perhaps matches TRBD1 (5 bases). The V end lost 0 bases, the J end lost 5 bases, and 17 bases lay between the germline ends. CDR3 length equals 17 residues. Looked up from germline, CDR1 is SNHLY and CDR2 is FYNNEI. The CDR3 DNA follows: TGTGCCAGCAGTGAAGCCCCGGGGGTTGGTGCCTATCAGCCCCAGCATTTT. Its protein product is CASSEAPGVGAYQPQHF. The full variable domain, its missing parts supplied by reference TRBV2 and TRBJ1-5, is EPEVTQTPSHQVTQMGQEVILRCVPISNHLYFYWYRQILGQKVEFLVSFYNNEISEKSEIFDDQFSVERPDGSNFTLKIRSTKLEDSAMYFCASSEAPGVGAYQPQHFGDGTRLSIL.

The CDR3 protein is CTSRLGTDTQYF. CDR3 nucleotides: TGCACCAGCCGACTAGGCACAGATACGCAGTATTTT. The chain has TRBV1 and TRBJ2-3; no check of the table's D call, TRBD2, against the DNA was made. TRBV1 is designated a pseudogene. The CDR3 contains 12 residues.

The gene calls are TRBV24-1 and TRBJ2-3; D may be TRBD1 (6 bases). CDR3 length: 12 amino acids. Trimming pared 9 bases from V and 10 bases from J, leaving 16 bases between. Germline CDR1 KGHDR, CDR2 SFDVKD. The chain's CDR3 is CATAASSGAQYF. The CDR3 nucleotides are TGTGCCACCGCCGCTTCATCAGGGGCGCAGTATTTT.

The chain carries TRBV25-1 and TRBJ1-2; 7 bases are shared with TRBD1. The CDR3 totals 12 residues. Losses at the gene ends were 6 bases for V and 8 bases for J; bases not matched to a gene: 6. Germline lookup yields CDR1 MGHDK and CDR2 SYGVNS. DNA of the CDR3: TGTGCCAGCAGCAAAGGGGGCGGGGGCTACACCTTC. As protein: CASSKGGGGYTF.